The 12 T cell receptor beta chains below all came from one sample that was sequenced in a study of Tregs in tolerant kidney transplant recipients. Clones were sequenced by immunoSEQ multiplex PCR, and TCRdb holds only the in-frame ones, with some missing. The sample lists over 50,000 clones; around 83% were seen once. Sequences were obtained from CD4+ T cells from blood. These TCRs come from a human donor in good health.

The gene calls are TRBV5-6 and TRBJ1-2; possible D gene TRBD1, 6 bases. Trimming left V 3 bases short and J 3 bases short, with 6 bases between. The germline V gene has CDR1 SGHDT and CDR2 YYEEEE. This CDR3 has 12 residues. CDR3 DNA: TGTGCCAGCAGCTCAGGGGACTATGGCTACACCTTC. It yields the protein CASSSGDYGYTF.

The chain carries TRBV18 and TRBJ1-5; TRBD1 might be the D (6 bases). Germline CDR1 reads KGHSH; CDR2 reads LQKENI. CDR3 length equals 15 residues. With 4 bases removed from V and 0 bases from J, the gap between germline ends came to 10 bases. For the CDR3, the DNA is TGTGCCAGCTCACAACAGGGTAATAGCAATCAGCCCCAGCATTTT. Its translation: CASSQQGNSNQPQHF.

This clone was detected only once. V is TRBV19 and J is TRBJ2-7; tentatively, D is TRBD1 (5 bases). This CDR3 comprises 15 residues. Germline V lookup: CDR1 LNHDA, CDR2 SQIVND (reference sequence). V dropped 5 bases and J dropped 4 bases, with 18 bases sitting between them. CDR3 sequence: CASSRATRESYEQYF. CDR3 sequence (DNA): TGTGCCAGTAGTCGGGCCACCAGGGAATCGTACGAGCAGTACTTC.

The chain combines TRBV7-2 with TRBJ1-3; D perhaps matches TRBD1 (5 bases). The CDR3 extends over 15 amino acids. Deletions cut 2 bases from V and 0 bases from J, with 8 bases between. Germline-derived CDR1 and CDR2 are SGHTA and FQGNSA. The CDR3 reads CASSLWGLSGNTIYF. CDR3 DNA: TGTGCCAGCAGCTTATGGGGCCTCTCTGGAAACACCATATATTTT.

The chain joins TRBV5-8 to TRBJ2-4, with 10 bases matching TRBD1. The J segment lost 6 bases and the V segment lost 2 bases, leaving 8 bases of the junction unmatched. CDR1 and CDR2 from the germline V gene are SGHTS and YDEGEE. The CDR3 loop spans 16 amino acids. CDR3 region: CASSLTRQGARNIQYF. In DNA, the CDR3 is TGTGCCAGCAGCTTAACTAGACAGGGGGCTAGAAACATTCAGTACTTC. The whole variable domain, remainder taken from reference TRBV5-8 and TRBJ2-4, is EAGVTQSPTHLIKTRGQQATLRCSPISGHTSVYWYQQALGLGLQFLLWYDEGEERNRGNFPPRFSGRQFPNYSSELNVNALELEDSALYLCASSLTRQGARNIQYFGAGTRLSVL.

As regards this clone: The junction departs from the called germline gene at one end, perhaps through a read error. The gene calls are TRBV20-1 and TRBJ1-1, with D maybe TRBD1 (5 bases). Germline V gene sequence: CDR1 DFQATT, CDR2 SNEGSKA (reference sequence). The CDR3 has 8 amino acids. CDR3 coding DNA: TGCAGTGCTCCGGGACCTCACTTT. This gives the protein CSAPGPHF.

The rearrangement joins TRBV19 to TRBJ2-7, with TRBD1 matching over 9 bases. CDR3 size: 15 residues. The germline V gene has CDR1 LNHDA and CDR2 SQIVND (reference sequence). V trimming: 4 bases; J trimming: 2 bases; junction bases outside the gene matches: 6. This chain's CDR3 is CASSKTGGVTYEQYF. CDR3 nucleotide sequence: TGTGCCAGTAGTAAGACAGGGGGAGTTACCTACGAGCAGTACTTC.

The chain recombines TRBV5-5 with TRBJ2-2; D unresolved. Looked up from germline, CDR1 is SGHKS and CDR2 is YYEKEE (reference sequence). The CDR3 has 15 amino acids. V was pared by 5 bases and J by 0 bases, with 11 bases between. Written as DNA, the CDR3 is TGTGCCAGCAGTAGAGGACCGGCGAACACCGGGGAGCTGTTTTTT. It translates to CASSRGPANTGELFF.

The chain is built from TRBV18 and TRBJ2-3, with a possible D match to TRBD2 (5 bases). Between the trimmed V and J ends, which lost 2 bases and 0 bases, there was a span of 9 bases. Germline V gives CDR1 KGHSH, CDR2 LQKENI. CDR3 length equals 15 residues. For the CDR3, the DNA is TGTGCCAGCTCACCAGGGTCGGGGAGCACAGATACGCAGTATTTT. This sequence encodes CASSPGSGSTDTQYF. The variable domain in full, with the rest retrieved from reference TRBV18 and TRBJ2-3, is NAGVMQNPRHLVRRRGQEARLRCSPMKGHSHVYWYRQLPEEGLKFMVYLQKENIIDESGMPKERFSAEFPKEGPSILRIQQVVRGDSAAYFCASSPGSGSTDTQYFGPGTRLTVL.

This clone has only a few counts. The rearrangement joins TRBV6-5 to TRBJ1-5; D gene unclear. The CDR3 is 14 amino acids. In germline, CDR1 is MNHEY, CDR2 SVGAGI. V was cut by 6 bases and J by 6 bases, with 15 bases left in between. The CDR3 loop is CASRRGAKGQPQHF. CDR3 sequence (DNA): TGTGCCAGCAGGCGTGGAGCTAAGGGTCAGCCCCAGCATTTT.

The rearrangement joins TRBV2 to TRBJ2-7; a weak D match, TRBD2 (5 bases). Germline-derived CDR1 and CDR2 are SNHLY and FYNNEI. The CDR3 has 15 residues. The V end was cut by 2 bases, the J end by 5 bases, with 16 bases between. CDR3 protein: CASSEQVLAGDEQYF. The DNA of the CDR3 is TGTGCCAGCAGTGAACAGGTTCTAGCTGGCGACGAGCAGTACTTC.

This sequence joins TRBV20-1 and TRBJ2-7, with D possibly being TRBD2 (5 bases). This CDR3 has 11 residues. The ends were cut back, 6 bases at V and 2 bases at J, with 8 bases in the middle. The germline CDR1 and CDR2 sequences are DFQATT and SNEGSKA (reference sequence). DNA for the CDR3: TGCAGTGCCTCTAGCACCTACGAGCAGTACTTC. It codes for CSASSTYEQYF.